This T cell receptor (beta chain) is from a study of T cell responses to AZD1222 COVID-19 vaccine. Study overall: Whether given at about 4 or about 12 weeks, second doses were pooled. Study-level findings and limits: Spike was spanned by vaccine-associated CD4 TCRs, which were dominant at 160-218 and 743-854. Only a handful of AZD1222 recipients, several in all, had baseline seropositivity. Females outnumbered males among donors, who were mostly white British; clonal diversity was possibly underestimated.

This clone has just one count. The antigen is undetermined. The method was immunoSEQ multiplex PCR; TCRdb's version includes in-frame clones alone and lacks a portion of them. There are over 55,000 clones in the sample; 84% occur only once, and approximately 7% lies in the top ten. V lost 5 bases and J lost 9; bases outside the gene matches: 12. The CDR3 spans 15 residues. CDR1 and CDR2 from the germline V gene are SGHTA and FQGNSA. The source of this sequence is an adult in good health. The material sequenced was peripheral blood, taken on day 0 of AZD1222 vaccination. V is TRBV7-2 and J is TRBJ1-5; 8 bases are shared with TRBD1. Here the CDR3 reads CASSRAGTGFGPQHF. CDR3 sequence (DNA): TGTGCCAGCAGCCGCGCCGGGACAGGCTTTGGGCCCCAGCATTTT.